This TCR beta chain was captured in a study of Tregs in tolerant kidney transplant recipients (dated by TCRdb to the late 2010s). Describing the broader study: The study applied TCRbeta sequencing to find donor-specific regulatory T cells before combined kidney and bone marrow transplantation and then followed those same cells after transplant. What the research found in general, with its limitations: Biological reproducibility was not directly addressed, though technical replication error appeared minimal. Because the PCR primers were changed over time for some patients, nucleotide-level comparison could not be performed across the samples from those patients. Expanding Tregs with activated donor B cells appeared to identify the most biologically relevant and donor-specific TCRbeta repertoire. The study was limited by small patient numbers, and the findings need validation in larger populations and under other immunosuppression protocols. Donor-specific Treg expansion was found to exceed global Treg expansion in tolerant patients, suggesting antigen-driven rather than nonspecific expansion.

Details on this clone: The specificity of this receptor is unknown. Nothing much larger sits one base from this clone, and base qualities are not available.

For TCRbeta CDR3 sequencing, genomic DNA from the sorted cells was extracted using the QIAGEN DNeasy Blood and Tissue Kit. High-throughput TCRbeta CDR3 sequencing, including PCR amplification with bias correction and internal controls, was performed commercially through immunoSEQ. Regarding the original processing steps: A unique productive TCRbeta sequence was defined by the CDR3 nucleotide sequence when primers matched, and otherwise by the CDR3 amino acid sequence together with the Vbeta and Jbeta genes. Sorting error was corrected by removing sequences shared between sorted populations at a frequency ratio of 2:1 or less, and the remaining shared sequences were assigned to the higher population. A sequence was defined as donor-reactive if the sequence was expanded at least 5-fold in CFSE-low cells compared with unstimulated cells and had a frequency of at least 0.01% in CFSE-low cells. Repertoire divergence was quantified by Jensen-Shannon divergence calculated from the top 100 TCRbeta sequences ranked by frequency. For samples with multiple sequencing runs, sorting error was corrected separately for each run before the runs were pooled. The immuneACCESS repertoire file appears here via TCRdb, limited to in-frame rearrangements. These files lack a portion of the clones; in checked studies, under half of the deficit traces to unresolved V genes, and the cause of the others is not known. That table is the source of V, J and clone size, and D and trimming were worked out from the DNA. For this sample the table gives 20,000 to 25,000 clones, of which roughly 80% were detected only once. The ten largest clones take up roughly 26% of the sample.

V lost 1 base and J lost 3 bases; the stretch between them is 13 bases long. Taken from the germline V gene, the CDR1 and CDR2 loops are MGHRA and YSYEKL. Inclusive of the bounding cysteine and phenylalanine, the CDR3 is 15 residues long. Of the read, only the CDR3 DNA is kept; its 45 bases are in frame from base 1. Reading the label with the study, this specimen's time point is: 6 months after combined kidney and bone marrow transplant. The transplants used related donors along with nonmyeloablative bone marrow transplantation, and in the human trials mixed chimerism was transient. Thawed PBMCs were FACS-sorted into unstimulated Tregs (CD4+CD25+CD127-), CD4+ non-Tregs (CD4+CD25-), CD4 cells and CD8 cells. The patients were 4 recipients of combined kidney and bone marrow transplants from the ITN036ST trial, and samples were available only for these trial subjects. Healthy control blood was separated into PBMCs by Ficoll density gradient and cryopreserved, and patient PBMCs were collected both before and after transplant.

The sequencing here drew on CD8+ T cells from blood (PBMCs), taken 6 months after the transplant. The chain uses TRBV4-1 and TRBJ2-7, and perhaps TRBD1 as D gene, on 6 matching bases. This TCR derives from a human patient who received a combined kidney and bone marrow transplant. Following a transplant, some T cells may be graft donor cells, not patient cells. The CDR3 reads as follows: CASSQAHDRRYEQYF. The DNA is TGCGCCAGCAGCCAAGCTCATGACAGGCGCTACGAGCAGTACTTC.